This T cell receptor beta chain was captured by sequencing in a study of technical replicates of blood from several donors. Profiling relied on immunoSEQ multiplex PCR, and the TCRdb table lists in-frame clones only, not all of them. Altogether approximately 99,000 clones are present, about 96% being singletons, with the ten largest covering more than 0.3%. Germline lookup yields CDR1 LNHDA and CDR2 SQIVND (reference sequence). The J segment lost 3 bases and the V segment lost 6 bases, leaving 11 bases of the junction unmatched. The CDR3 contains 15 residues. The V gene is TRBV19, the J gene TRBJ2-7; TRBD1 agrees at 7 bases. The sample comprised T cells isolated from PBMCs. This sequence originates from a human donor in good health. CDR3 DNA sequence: TGTGCCAGTAGCCCCAGCCGGGACAGTAGCTACGAGCAGTACTTC. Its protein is CASSPSRDSSYEQYF.